These T cell receptor beta chains were read from a single sample in a study of cytomegalovirus exposure and HLA in healthy donors. Profiling relied on immunoSEQ multiplex PCR, and the TCRdb table lists in-frame clones only, not all of them. Among about 190,000 clones listed, 77% were seen once. Material: PBMCs. The receptors originated from a woman in her thirties in good health and CMV-seropositive. Both conserved end residues are part of each CDR3. Fields, in order: CDR3 protein, CDR3 DNA, clone size, J gene, CDR3 length, V gene, D gene. The D gene is left open where the match is weak. Size values are once, few and many counts, or a class for expanded clones, and some rows have none.

CDR3: CASSRSGGRGNYEQYF
DNA: TGTGCCAGCAGCCGTAGCGGGGGCAGGGGAAACTACGAGCAGTACTTC
size: NA
J: TRBJ2-7
length: 16
V: TRBV7-2
D: TRBD2

CDR3: CASSVVEQGSTEAFF
DNA: TGCGCCAGCAGCGTGGTGGAACAGGGGAGCACTGAAGCTTTCTTT
size: NA
J: TRBJ1-1
length: 15
V: TRBV5-1
D: TRBD1

CDR3: CASSVASRRDTQYF
DNA: TGTGCCAGCAGCGTAGCTAGCAGGAGGGATACGCAGTATTTT
size: NA
J: TRBJ2-3
length: 14
V: TRBV9
D: NA

CDR3: CAILLSGGSTDTQYF
DNA: TGTGCCATCCTTCTTAGCGGGGGGAGCACAGATACGCAGTATTTT
size: once
J: TRBJ2-3
length: 15
V: TRBV7-8
D: TRBD2

CDR3: CSVVRQFSYEQYF
DNA: TGCAGCGTTGTCAGACAATTCTCCTACGAGCAGTACTTC
size: NA
J: TRBJ2-7
length: 13
V: TRBV29-1
D: NA

CDR3: CASSLRDKSSYNSPLHF
DNA: TGCGCCAGCAGCCTCCGGGACAAGAGCTCCTATAATTCACCCCTCCACTTT
size: once
J: TRBJ1-6
length: 17
V: TRBV4-3
D: NA

CDR3: CASSPGQGGETQYF
DNA: TGCGCCAGCAGCCCCGGACAGGGAGGAGAGACCCAGTACTTC
size: NA
J: TRBJ2-5
length: 14
V: TRBV5-1
D: TRBD1

CDR3: CASSSPRADNEQFF
DNA: TGTGCCAGCAGTTCTCCGAGGGCGGACAATGAGCAGTTCTTC
size: NA
J: TRBJ2-1
length: 14
V: TRBV7-7
D: NA

CDR3: CASRTGQTLYGYTF
DNA: TGTGCCAGCCGGACAGGACAGACTCTCTATGGCTACACCTTC
size: once
J: TRBJ1-2
length: 14
V: TRBV28
D: TRBD1

CDR3: CASSPRTDEQYF
DNA: TGTGCCAGCAGCCCCCGGACTGACGAGCAGTACTTC
size: NA
J: TRBJ2-7
length: 12
V: TRBV28
D: NA

CDR3: CASRGPTGGEEAFF
DNA: TGCGCCAGCAGAGGGCCGACCGGCGGGGAAGAAGCTTTCTTT
size: NA
J: TRBJ1-1
length: 14
V: TRBV5-1
D: NA

CDR3: CASSSAWVEAYEQYF
DNA: TGTGCCAGCAGCTCGGCCTGGGTTGAGGCCTACGAGCAGTACTTC
size: NA
J: TRBJ2-7
length: 15
V: TRBV7-9
D: NA

CDR3: CAWSLWAGRAYEQYF
DNA: TGTGCCTGGAGCCTGTGGGCAGGGCGTGCCTACGAGCAGTACTTC
size: NA
J: TRBJ2-7
length: 15
V: TRBV30
D: NA

CDR3: CASSLPGQGAGELFF
DNA: TGTGCCAGCAGCTTACCGGGACAGGGGGCCGGGGAGCTGTTTTTT
size: NA
J: TRBJ2-2
length: 15
V: TRBV4-2
D: TRBD1

CDR3: CASSAQGTEQFF
DNA: TGTGCCAGCAGCGCACAGGGGACTGAGCAGTTCTTC
size: NA
J: TRBJ2-1
length: 12
V: TRBV7-3
D: TRBD1

CDR3: CSVENQQLIHGYTF
DNA: TGCAGCGTTGAGAATCAACAGTTGATTCATGGCTACACCTTC
size: NA
J: TRBJ1-2
length: 14
V: TRBV29-1
D: NA

CDR3: CASSVGISRDGETQYF
DNA: TGTGCCAGCAGCGTAGGGATAAGCAGGGATGGGGAGACCCAGTACTTC
size: NA
J: TRBJ2-5
length: 16
V: TRBV9
D: NA